These 32 T cell receptor beta chains originate from one sample sequenced in a study of blood T cell repertoires in COVID-19 (dated by TCRdb to about 2020). Libraries were built with the immunoSEQ multiplex PCR assay. Here the immuneACCESS table is served through TCRdb, limited to in-frame sequences with V and J called. Missing clones are a known gap in these copies; in checked studies unresolved V genes cover under half, and the rest lacks a known reason. The sample table contains about 220,000 clones; only one count was recorded for roughly 80% of them. The ten largest account for 1.3% of the sample. What was sequenced was PBMCs or T cells enriched from blood (not recorded which). These receptors all come from a woman in her thirties or forties with acute COVID-19.

V usage is TRBV28 and J usage is TRBJ1-5; 7 positions agree with TRBD1. Unmatched junction bases numbered 7, after V lost 5 bases and J lost 3 bases. CDR3 length equals 15 residues. Germline assignment: CDR1 MDHEN and CDR2 SYDVKM. In nucleotides, the CDR3 is TGTGCCAGCAGTCTCCAAGGGGGCATCAATCAGCCCCAGCATTTT. Amino acid sequence: CASSLQGGINQPQHF.

As DNA, the CDR3 is TGTGCCAGCAGCCGTAGCGGGGTTGGCACAGATACGCAGTATTTT. This translates into CASSRSGVGTDTQYF. This rearrangement joins TRBV7-9 to TRBJ2-3; 8 positions match TRBD2. Trimming took 5 bases from V and 1 from J; bases not matched to a gene: 5. Germline V gives CDR1 SEHNR, CDR2 FQNEAQ (reference sequence). The CDR3 loop spans 15 amino acids. The variable domain in full, completed from reference TRBV7-9 and TRBJ2-3, reads DTGVSQNPRHKITKRGQNVTFRCDPISEHNRLYWYRQTLGQGPEFLTYFQNEAQLEKSRLLSDRFSAERPKGSFSTLEIQRTEQGDSAMYLCASSRSGVGTDTQYFGPGTRLTVL.

This rearrangement joins TRBV7-9 to TRBJ1-6; tentative D call: TRBD1 (6 bases). V was shortened by 10 bases and J by 8 bases, with 21 bases between the two germline ends. The CDR3 covers 15 residues. CDR1 SEHNR and CDR2 FQNEAQ come from the germline V gene (reference sequence). The CDR3: CAIPRGGARDSPLHF. CDR3 DNA: TGTGCCATCCCACGTGGGGGGGCTAGGGATTCACCCCTCCACTTT. The full variable domain, rest sourced from reference TRBV7-9 and TRBJ1-6, is DTGVSQNPRHKITKRGQNVTFRCDPISEHNRLYWYRQTLGQGPEFLTYFQNEAQLEKSRLLSDRFSAERPKGSFSTLEIQRTEQGDSAMYLCAIPRGGARDSPLHFGNGTRLTVT.

V gene TRBV10-2 combines with J gene TRBJ2-5, with 14 bases identical to TRBD2. CDR3 length: 16 amino acids. V was pared by 5 bases and J by 5 bases, with 7 bases of the junction left unmatched. Per the germline V gene, CDR1 is WSHSY and CDR2 is SAAADI. The CDR3 sequence is CASSQGTSGRGETQYF. CDR3 nucleotides: TGCGCCAGCAGTCAAGGGACTAGCGGGAGAGGGGAGACCCAGTACTTC.

The chain links TRBV6-5 to TRBJ1-4, with TRBD1 as a possible D gene (5 bases). Per the germline V gene, CDR1 is MNHEY and CDR2 is SVGAGI. V was pared by 8 bases and J by 4 bases, with 11 bases between. This CDR3 spans 13 amino acids. The CDR3 spells CASHWGVNEKLFF. In DNA form, the CDR3 reads TGTGCCAGCCATTGGGGGGTTAATGAAAAACTGTTTTTT.

This clone was seen once. The chain employs TRBV27 and TRBJ1-2; TRBD1 might be the D (6 bases). V was pared by 5 bases and J by 8 bases, with 21 bases between. Germline lookup yields CDR1 MNHEY and CDR2 SMNVEV (reference sequence). The CDR3 loop spans 15 amino acids. CDR3 DNA sequence: TGTGCCAGCAGTCCAGACGCCTCGTCAGGGGAAGGCTACACCTTC. Translation gives CASSPDASSGEGYTF.

The sample holds a few counts of this clone. The gene calls are TRBV5-6 and TRBJ2-5; D might be TRBD1 (5 bases). This CDR3 spans 15 amino acids. Germline loops: CDR1 SGHDT, CDR2 YYEEEE. Trimming cost V 4 bases and J 5 bases, with 18 bases left between them. CDR3 nucleotide sequence: TGTGCCAGCAGCCCGGACGGGTACAGGCCCGAGACCCAGTACTTC. Translating gives CASSPDGYRPETQYF.

J is TRBJ1-1 and V is TRBV24-1; D perhaps matches TRBD1 (5 bases). From germline, CDR1 is KGHDR and CDR2 SFDVKD. With 11 bases removed from V and 4 bases from J, the gap between germline ends came to 16 bases. The CDR3 contains 13 residues. CDR3 nucleotides: TGTGCCATCAGAGGGGAGGAGGGCACTGAAGCTTTCTTT. It specifies CAIRGEEGTEAFF.

The chain carries TRBV12-3 or TRBV12-4 and TRBJ1-1; D uncertain. The germline V and J ends were trimmed by 4 bases and 0 bases, with 6 bases remaining between them. This CDR3 has 13 amino acids. Here the CDR3 reads CASSWSMNTEAFF. CDR3 sequence (DNA): TGTGCCAGCAGTTGGAGCATGAACACTGAAGCTTTCTTT.

This chain links TRBV6-2 or TRBV6-3 with TRBJ2-4; D might be TRBD1 (5 bases). Germline CDR1 is MNHEY and CDR2 is SVGEGT. Trimming left V 4 bases short and J 0 bases short, with 16 bases between. The length of the CDR3 is 17 residues. The CDR3 spells CASSSDQTDLAKNIQYF. The CDR3 DNA is TGTGCCAGCAGTTCCGACCAGACAGATCTAGCCAAAAACATTCAGTACTTC.

This clone was seen only once. CDR3 in amino acids: CSVGGTLSYNEQFF. CDR3 sequence (DNA): TGCAGCGTTGGTGGGACATTGTCCTACAATGAGCAGTTCTTC. The chain joins TRBV29-1 to TRBJ2-1; tentatively, D is TRBD1 (6 bases). Trimming pared 4 bases from V and 1 base from J, leaving 11 bases between. The V gene's germline CDR1 is SQVTM and CDR2 ANQGSEA. CDR3 size: 14 residues.

This chain uses TRBV18 with TRBJ2-5; TRBD1 aligns across 7 bases. CDR3 length equals 17 residues. V gave up 5 bases and J gave up 2 bases; unmatched junction bases: 14. Germline V gene data show CDR1 as KGHSH and CDR2 as LQKENI. CDR3 amino acids: CASSSYRGQGSQETQYF. The CDR3, as DNA: TGTGCCAGCTCATCATACAGGGGCCAGGGGTCGCAAGAGACCCAGTACTTC. Full variable domain (rest looked up from reference TRBV18 and TRBJ2-5): NAGVMQNPRHLVRRRGQEARLRCSPMKGHSHVYWYRQLPEEGLKFMVYLQKENIIDESGMPKERFSAEFPKEGPSILRIQQVVRGDSAAYFCASSSYRGQGSQETQYFGPGTRLLVL.

DNA of the CDR3: TGTGCCAGCAGCTCACCGGGACAGACTAATGAAAAACTGTTTTTT. Its translation is CASSSPGQTNEKLFF. The rearrangement links TRBV13 to TRBJ1-4, with TRBD1 matching over 7 bases. Unmatched junction bases numbered 4, after V lost 4 bases and J lost 2 bases. The CDR3 has 15 residues. Germline V gene lookup returns CDR1 PRHDT and CDR2 FYEKMQ (reference sequence).

The gene calls are TRBV4-2 and TRBJ2-7; 12 positions agree with TRBD2. Germline V gives CDR1 LGHNA, CDR2 YNFKEQ. CDR3 size: 16 residues. V dropped 0 bases and J dropped 4; count of bases not matched to a gene: 4. CDR3 in amino acids: CASSQELAGGYYEQYF. DNA for the CDR3: TGTGCCAGCAGCCAAGAACTAGCGGGGGGCTATTACGAGCAGTACTTC.

The chain employs TRBV11-2 and TRBJ2-1; TRBD2 matches at 11 bases. Germline V lookup: CDR1 SGHAT, CDR2 FQNNGV. V trimming: 3 bases; J trimming: 9 bases; junction bases outside the gene matches: 7. This CDR3 has 15 amino acids. Written as DNA, the CDR3 is TGTGCCAGCAGCTTTTCACTAGCGGGAGCGTTTGAGCAGTTCTTC. The encoded protein is CASSFSLAGAFEQFF.

The rearrangement uses TRBV29-1 and TRBJ1-4; 7 bases line up with TRBD1. This CDR3 is 14 amino acids long. CDR1 and CDR2 from the germline V gene are SQVTM and ANQGSEA. V lost 1 base, J lost 6 bases, and 5 bases stayed unmatched. The CDR3 DNA follows: TGCAGCGTTGAAGGGTCAGGGGGGCATGAAAAACTGTTTTTT. Encoded protein: CSVEGSGGHEKLFF.

The gene calls are TRBV7-6 and TRBJ2-7, with no clear D. Germline V gives CDR1 SGHVS, CDR2 FNYEAQ. Trimming removed 5 bases at V and 3 bases at J, with 11 bases between. The CDR3 totals 13 residues. Here the CDR3 DNA reads TGTGCCAGCAGCGCCACGACTGGCTACGAGCAGTACTTC. The encoded protein is CASSATTGYEQYF.

The rearrangement joins TRBV2 to TRBJ1-5; D possibly corresponds to TRBD1 (5 bases). Germline CDR1 is SNHLY and CDR2 is FYNNEI. This CDR3 is built from 14 residues. Trimming left V 3 bases short and J 3 bases short, with 9 bases between. This CDR3 is CASSDRGYNQPQHF. The CDR3 nucleotides read TGTGCCAGCAGTGACCGGGGGTACAATCAGCCCCAGCATTTT.

The V call is TRBV19, the J call TRBJ2-7; TRBD2 matches 7 bases. The CDR3 is made up of 15 amino acids. CDR1 LNHDA and CDR2 SQIVND come from the germline V gene (reference sequence). V dropped 3 bases and J dropped 0; count of bases not matched to a gene: 5. The CDR3 nucleotides are TGTGCCAGTAGTATGGGGGGGACCCTCTCCTACGAGCAGTACTTC. This translates into CASSMGGTLSYEQYF.

The rearrangement uses TRBV11-2 and TRBJ1-2; 7 nucleotides align to TRBD1. From germline, CDR1 is SGHAT and CDR2 FQNNGV. The CDR3 is 14 amino acids. V trimming: 3 bases; J trimming: 4 bases; junction bases outside the gene matches: 5. CDR3: CASSFTGEVYGYTF. The DNA of the CDR3 is TGTGCCAGCAGCTTTACAGGGGAGGTCTATGGCTACACCTTC. The full variable domain, completed using reference TRBV11-2 and TRBJ1-2, is EAGVAQSPRYKIIEKRQSVAFWCNPISGHATLYWYQQILGQGPKLLIQFQNNGVVDDSQLPKDRFSAERLKGVDSTLKIQPAKLEDSAVYLCASSFTGEVYGYTFGSGTRLTVV.

The chain carries TRBV5-6 and TRBJ1-2; no reliable D call. Germline CDR1 SGHDT, CDR2 YYEEEE. The CDR3 covers 15 residues. The V gene lost 0 bases and the J gene lost 4 bases, with 13 bases spanning the gap. The CDR3 reads CASSLDSAGVYGYTF. CDR3 nucleotides: TGTGCCAGCAGCTTGGACTCCGCGGGTGTCTATGGCTACACCTTC.

The chain carries TRBV2 and TRBJ1-3; 9 bases are shared with TRBD1. Germline trimming cut 5 bases from V and 0 bases from J; bases unmatched to any gene: 5. The CDR3 consists of 16 residues. CDR1 is SNHLY and CDR2 is FYNNEI in the germline V gene. The CDR3: CASSFLTGGSGNTIYF. CDR3 nucleotides: TGTGCCAGCAGTTTTTTGACAGGGGGCTCTGGAAACACCATATATTTT.

The gene calls are TRBV5-1 and TRBJ1-2, with 8 positions matching TRBD1. Germline V gene lookup returns CDR1 SGHRS and CDR2 YFSETQ. The trim removed 0 bases at V and 5 bases at J, leaving 6 bases unmatched. The length of the CDR3 is 15 residues. CDR3 amino acids: CASSLGRGREYGYTF. Here the CDR3 DNA reads TGCGCCAGCAGCTTGGGCAGGGGGCGGGAATATGGCTACACCTTC.

This chain joins TRBV7-6 and TRBJ2-3, with 8 bases aligning to TRBD2. Per germline, CDR1 SGHVS and CDR2 FNYEAQ. The CDR3 consists of 16 residues. V was pared by 0 bases and J by 2 bases, with 4 bases of the junction left unmatched. Here the CDR3 DNA reads TGTGCCAGCAGCTTAGCGGGGCGGGGGGCCACAGATACGCAGTATTTT. Its translation is CASSLAGRGATDTQYF.

The chain joins TRBV14 to TRBJ2-2; D call uncertain. Germline V gene data show CDR1 as SGHDN and CDR2 as FVKESK. CDR3 size: 13 residues. With 4 bases removed from V and 5 bases from J, the gap between germline ends came to 8 bases. The CDR3 DNA reads as TGTGCCAGCAGCCCCCGAGGAACCGGGGAGCTGTTTTTT. Amino acids: CASSPRGTGELFF.

The J gene is TRBJ2-1, the V gene TRBV23-1, with D uncertain. Being an ORF, TRBV23-1 has a function that is uncertain. This CDR3 spans 11 amino acids. The V end was cut by 2 bases, the J end by 9 bases, with 5 bases between. CDR3 amino acids: CASSQTSEQFF. The CDR3 DNA follows: TGCGCCAGCAGTCAAACGAGTGAGCAGTTCTTC.

CDR3 nucleotide sequence: TGTGCCAGTAGTCAACTCGGACAGGGGAACGAGCAGTACTTC. As protein: CASSQLGQGNEQYF. This sequence joins TRBV19 and TRBJ2-7; 9 bases match TRBD1. Trimming at V came to 5 bases and at J to 5 bases, leaving 7 bases not matched to a gene. The CDR3 spans 14 residues. Germline V CDR1 and CDR2: LNHDA, SQIVND (reference sequence).

The chain has TRBV4-1 and TRBJ2-6; D is perhaps TRBD2 (6 bases). The CDR3 consists of 16 residues. Trimming took off 0 bases at V and 4 bases at J, with 10 bases between the two ends. CDR1 is MGHRA, CDR2 YSYEKL, per germline. The CDR3 DNA is TGCGCCAGCAGCCAAGATCGGGCGGGAGGGGCCAACGTCCTGACTTTC. It translates to CASSQDRAGGANVLTF.

The chain combines TRBV16 with TRBJ1-5; D is possibly TRBD1 (5 bases). V was shortened by 4 bases and J by 0 bases, with 7 bases between the two germline ends. CDR3 length equals 14 residues. Germline V lookup: CDR1 KGHSY, CDR2 FQNENV. CDR3 sequence (DNA): TGTGCCAGCAGCCCCCAGGGTAGCAATCAGCCCCAGCATTTT. Translating gives CASSPQGSNQPQHF.

The rearrangement joins TRBV14 to TRBJ2-1; TRBD1 aligns across 7 bases. This CDR3 has 15 amino acids. The V gene's germline CDR1 is SGHDN and CDR2 FVKESK. V shed 3 bases, J shed 7 bases, and the junction held 9 bases outside the gene matches. CDR3 coding DNA: TGTGCCAGCAGCCAGCAAAGGGGGCGCGGTAATGAGCAGTTCTTC. It translates to CASSQQRGRGNEQFF. Full variable domain (remainder filled in from reference TRBV14 and TRBJ2-1): EAGVTQFPSHSVIEKGQTVTLRCDPISGHDNLYWYRRVMGKEIKFLLHFVKESKQDESGMPNNRFLAERTGGTYSTLKVQPAELEDSGVYFCASSQQRGRGNEQFFGPGTRLTVL.

The genes are TRBV2 and TRBJ1-1; no definite D call. V gave up 8 bases and J gave up 4 bases, with 17 bases separating them. Germline V gene sequence: CDR1 SNHLY, CDR2 FYNNEI. The CDR3 is 14 residues long. The CDR3 here is CASSPGEATTEAFF. In nucleotides, the CDR3 is TGTGCCAGCTCCCCGGGAGAGGCGACCACTGAAGCTTTCTTT.

V is TRBV7-8 and J is TRBJ2-7; 10 bases fit TRBD2. The germline V gene has CDR1 SGHVS and CDR2 FQNEAQ. The V gene end was trimmed by 5 bases and the J gene end by 1 base; junction bases not matched to a gene: 11. This CDR3 region has 17 residues. The CDR3 nucleotides are TGTGCCAGCAGCGCCGACCCGACTAGCGGGCAGTCCTACGAGCAGTACTTC. The encoded protein is CASSADPTSGQSYEQYF.